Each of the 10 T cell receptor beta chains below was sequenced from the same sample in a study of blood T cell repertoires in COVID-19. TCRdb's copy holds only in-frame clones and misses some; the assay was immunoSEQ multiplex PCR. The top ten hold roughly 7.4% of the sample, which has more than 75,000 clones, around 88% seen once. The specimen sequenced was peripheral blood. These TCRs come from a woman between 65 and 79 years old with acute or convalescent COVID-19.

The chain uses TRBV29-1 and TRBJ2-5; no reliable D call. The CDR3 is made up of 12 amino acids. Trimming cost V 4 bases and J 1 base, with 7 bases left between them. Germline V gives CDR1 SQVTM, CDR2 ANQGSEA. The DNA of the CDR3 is TGCAGCGTTGTTAATTTCCAAGAGACCCAGTACTTC. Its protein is CSVVNFQETQYF.

CDR3 in amino acids: CAGEQEQFF. The CDR3 DNA is TGTGCCGGGGAGCAAGAGCAGTTCTTC. The V gene is TRBV7-3, the J gene TRBJ2-1, with D possibly matching TRBD2 (5 bases). The CDR3 runs to 9 residues. Trimming pared 11 bases from V and 10 bases from J, leaving 9 bases between. CDR1 is SGHTA, CDR2 FQGTGA, per germline.

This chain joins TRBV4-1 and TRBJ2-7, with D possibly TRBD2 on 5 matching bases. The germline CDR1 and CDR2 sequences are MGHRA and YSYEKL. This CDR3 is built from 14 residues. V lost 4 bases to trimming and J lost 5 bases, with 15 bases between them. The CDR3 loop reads CASSPRPFSDEQYF. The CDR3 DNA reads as TGCGCCAGCAGCCCCAGACCGTTTAGCGACGAGCAGTACTTC.

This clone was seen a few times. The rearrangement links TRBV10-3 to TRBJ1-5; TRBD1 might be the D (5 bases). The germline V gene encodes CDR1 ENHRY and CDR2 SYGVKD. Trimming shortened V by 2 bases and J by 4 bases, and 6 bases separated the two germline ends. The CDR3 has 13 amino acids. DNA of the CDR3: TGTGCCATCAGTGAGCAGGGAAATCAGCCCCAGCATTTT. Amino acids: CAISEQGNQPQHF.

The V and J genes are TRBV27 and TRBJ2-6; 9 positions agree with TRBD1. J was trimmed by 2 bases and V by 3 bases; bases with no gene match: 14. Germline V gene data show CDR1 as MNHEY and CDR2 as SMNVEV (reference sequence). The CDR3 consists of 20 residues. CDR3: CASSFKPPRDREPGANVLTF. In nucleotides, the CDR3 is TGTGCCAGCAGTTTCAAACCTCCCCGGGACAGGGAACCTGGGGCCAACGTCCTGACTTTC.

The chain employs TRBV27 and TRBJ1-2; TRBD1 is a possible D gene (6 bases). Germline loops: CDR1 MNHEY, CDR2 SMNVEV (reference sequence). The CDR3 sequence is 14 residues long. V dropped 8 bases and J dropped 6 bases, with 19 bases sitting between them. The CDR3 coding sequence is TGTGCCAGCCGCCGAGACAGGTACGGGGATGGCTACACCTTC. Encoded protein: CASRRDRYGDGYTF.

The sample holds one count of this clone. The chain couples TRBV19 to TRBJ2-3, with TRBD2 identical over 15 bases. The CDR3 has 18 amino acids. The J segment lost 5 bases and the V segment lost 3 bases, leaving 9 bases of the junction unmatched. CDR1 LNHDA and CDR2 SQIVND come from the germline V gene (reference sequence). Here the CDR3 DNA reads TGTGCCAGTAGTATTAAGGGGACTAGCGGGGGGTCCAGAGATACGCAGTATTTT. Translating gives CASSIKGTSGGSRDTQYF.

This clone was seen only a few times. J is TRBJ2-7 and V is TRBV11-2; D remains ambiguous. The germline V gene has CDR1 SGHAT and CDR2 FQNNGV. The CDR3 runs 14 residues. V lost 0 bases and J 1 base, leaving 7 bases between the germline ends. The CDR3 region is CASSLERQSYEQYF. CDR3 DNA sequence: TGTGCCAGCAGCTTAGAGCGGCAGTCCTACGAGCAGTACTTC.

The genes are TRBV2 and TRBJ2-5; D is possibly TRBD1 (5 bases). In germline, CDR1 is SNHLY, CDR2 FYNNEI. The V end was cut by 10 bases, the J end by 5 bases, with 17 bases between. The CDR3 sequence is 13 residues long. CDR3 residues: CATLIDSGETQYF. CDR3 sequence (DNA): TGTGCCACCCTCATCGACAGTGGGGAGACCCAGTACTTC.

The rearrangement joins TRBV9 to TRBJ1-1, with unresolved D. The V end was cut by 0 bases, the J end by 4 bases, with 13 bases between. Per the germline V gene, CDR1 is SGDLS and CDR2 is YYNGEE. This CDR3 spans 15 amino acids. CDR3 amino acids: CASSVEAGGSTEAFF. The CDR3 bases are TGTGCCAGCAGCGTAGAGGCTGGTGGGAGCACTGAAGCTTTCTTT.